A single T cell receptor beta chain is shown here with its context. The sample comes from a study of cytomegalovirus exposure and HLA in healthy donors. PCR amplification relied on 60 Vbeta primers (plus 13 Jbeta primers). TCRdb's table, derived via immunoSEQ multiplex PCR, lists solely in-frame clones and lacks some. This sample has about 160,000 clones; 65% to 85% occur once, and the top ten carry 1.3%. Trimming took 5 bases from V and 4 from J; bases not matched to a gene: 4. Germline V CDR1 and CDR2: KGHSH, LQKENI. The CDR3 covers 14 residues. This clonotype was sampled from a man in his fifties in good health and CMV-seropositive. This chain uses TRBV18 with TRBJ2-5; TRBD2 aligns across 10 bases. The sequencing sample was made of PBMCs. CDR3 residues: CASSSGLALETQYF. The CDR3 bases are TGTGCCAGCTCATCGGGACTAGCGTTAGAGACCCAGTACTTC.